This T cell receptor (beta chain) was found in a study of T-cell reconstitution after alpha-beta-depleted transplantation in children. Study results and caveats: One year after transplant, T-cell counts and diversity came mostly from newly produced T cells.

The sample holds a few counts of this clonotype. The antigen is unknown. The germline V gene has CDR1 PRHDT and CDR2 FYEKMQ (reference sequence). V lost 5 bases and J lost 4, with 18 bases in between. The CDR3 extends over 15 amino acids. TCRbeta library preparation incorporated unique molecular identifiers. MiXCR, applied by TCRdb to the PCR reads, yields one record per CDR3 protein. The sample includes fewer than 550,000 distinct CDR3 sequences, 9.5% to 12% of them seen just once. Specimen: PBMCs, mostly from graft donor cells, collected 180 days after TCRalphabeta/CD19-depleted stem cell transplant. The V call is TRBV13, the J call TRBJ2-7, with D tentatively TRBD1 (7 bases). The TCR originated in a female patient aged 2-15 years who had a stem cell transplant for aplastic anemia, so the T cells may come from the graft donor. CDR3 region: CASSPRGVGSYEQYF. CDR3 DNA sequence: TGTGCCAGCAGCCCCAGGGGGGTGGGGAGTTACGAGCAGTACTTC.